This is a list of T cell receptor beta chains from one sample in a study of OX40 agonist ivuxolimab in advanced cancers. Clones were sequenced by immunoSEQ multiplex PCR, and TCRdb holds only the in-frame ones, with some missing. The sample records about 20,000 clones, around 82% being singletons. Sequenced here: CD4+ or CD8+ T cells sorted from blood, sampled in a trial of the OX40 agonist ivuxolimab. Receptor source: an adult with an advanced solid tumor such as melanoma, head and neck, liver or kidney cancer. The CDR3 runs from the conserved cysteine through the conserved F or W. The order of the fields is J gene, clone size, V gene, D gene, CDR3 protein, CDR3 DNA. A D gene is named only where the DNA matches it firmly. Rows give clone size only sometimes, using once, few, many, or a class for an expanded clone.

>TRBJ2-1|-|TRBV6-5|-
CASSFVWDAEQFF
TGTGCCAGCAGTTTCGTGTGGGACGCTGAGCAGTTCTTC
>TRBJ2-7|-|TRBV7-3|-
CASSFVLSDGLNF
TGTGCCAGCAGCTTTGTGCTCTCGGACGGGCTGAACTTC
>TRBJ1-1|-|TRBV27|-
CASSYRLGHTEAFF
TGTGCCAGCAGTTACCGGTTAGGGCACACTGAAGCTTTCTTT
>TRBJ2-5|-|TRBV28|TRBD2
CASSLEYLAGETQYF
TGTGCCAGCAGTTTAGAGTATCTAGCGGGAGAGACCCAGTACTTC
>TRBJ1-6|-|TRBV19|-
CASSEDRPARSPLHF
TGTGCCAGTAGCGAAGACAGGCCCGCGCGGTCACCCCTCCACTTT
>TRBJ1-1|-|TRBV30|-
CAWRRADNTEAFF
TGTGCCTGGAGACGGGCGGACAACACTGAAGCTTTCTTT
>TRBJ2-1|-|TRBV6-1|TRBD2
CASSGGHEQFF
TGTGCCAGCTCGGGGGGGCATGAGCAGTTCTTC
>TRBJ2-3|-|TRBV21-1|-
CASSIRQSDTQYF
TGTGCCAGCAGCATACGACAATCAGATACGCAGTATTTT
>TRBJ2-5|many|TRBV29-1|-
CSVMDGGQETQYF
TGCAGCGTTATGGACGGAGGGCAAGAGACCCAGTACTTC
>TRBJ2-7|-|TRBV11-2|-
CASSLIAGGSSYEQYF
TGTGCCAGCAGCTTGATTGCAGGGGGGTCCTCCTACGAGCAGTACTTC
>TRBJ2-1|-|TRBV30|TRBD1
CAWTGGQNNEQFF
TGTGCCTGGACAGGGGGCCAAAACAATGAGCAGTTCTTC
>TRBJ1-2|-|TRBV7-9|-
CASSLGDRNGYTF
TGTGCCAGCAGCTTAGGAGACAGAAATGGCTACACCTTC
>TRBJ2-7|-|TRBV27|-
CASRTGESSYEQYF
TGTGCCAGCAGGACAGGTGAAAGCTCCTACGAGCAGTACTTC
>TRBJ2-7|-|TRBV5-1|TRBD2
CASSHHGLAGSSYEQYF
TGCGCCAGCAGCCATCACGGACTAGCGGGGAGCTCCTACGAGCAGTACTTC
>TRBJ2-3|-|TRBV5-4|-
CASSLALLMGGGGPDTQYF
TGTGCCAGCAGCTTGGCTCTTCTCATGGGGGGGGGCGGCCCAGATACGCAGTATTTT
>TRBJ1-5|once|TRBV7-8|TRBD1
CASSLGDRVTAQPQHF
TGTGCCAGCAGCCTCGGTGACAGGGTAACGGCCCAGCCCCAGCATTTT
>TRBJ1-3|-|TRBV28|-
CASSTSGNTIYF
TGTGCCAGCAGTACTTCTGGAAACACCATATATTTT
>TRBJ2-1|-|TRBV9|-
CASSGIPYNEQFF
TGTGCCAGCAGCGGGATCCCTTACAATGAGCAGTTCTTC
>TRBJ1-3|few|TRBV6-6|-
CASSYTTSGNTIYF
TGTGCCAGCAGTTACACTACAAGTGGAAACACCATATATTTT
>TRBJ2-1|medium-sized|TRBV6-1|-
CASSENGAGSYNEQFF
TGTGCCAGCAGTGAAAATGGTGCGGGGTCCTACAATGAGCAGTTCTTC
>TRBJ2-7|-|TRBV7-2|TRBD1
CASSPVGTGSYEQYF
TGTGCCAGCAGCCCTGTAGGGACAGGGTCCTACGAGCAGTACTTC
>TRBJ2-2|-|TRBV7-2|TRBD1
CASSSPGQGADTGELFF
TGTGCCAGCAGCTCCCCGGGACAGGGGGCGGACACCGGGGAGCTGTTTTTT
>TRBJ2-2|few|TRBV28|-
CASSLTGMNTGELFF
TGTGCCAGCAGTTTAACAGGGATGAACACCGGGGAGCTGTTTTTT
>TRBJ1-2|-|TRBV2|TRBD1
CASPGQSPLVDGYTF
TGTGCCAGCCCGGGACAGTCCCCCTTAGTGGATGGCTACACCTTC
>TRBJ1-5|-|TRBV4-1|-
CASSQTTGASQPQHF
TGCGCCAGCAGCCAAACTACAGGAGCTAGCCAGCCCCAGCATTTT
>TRBJ2-3|-|TRBV11-2|TRBD2
CASSRGRGGDTQYF
TGTGCCAGCAGCCGGGGACGCGGGGGGGATACGCAGTATTTT
>TRBJ1-2|-|TRBV9|-
CASSASGSADYGYTF
TGTGCCAGCAGCGCATCAGGGTCCGCGGACTATGGCTACACCTTC
>TRBJ1-2|-|TRBV19|-
CASSIKRGENYGYTF
TGTGCCAGTAGTATTAAGCGGGGAGAAAACTATGGCTACACCTTC
>TRBJ2-2|-|TRBV27|TRBD2
CASSLPTSGRGTGELFF
TGTGCCAGCAGTTTACCGACTAGCGGGAGGGGCACCGGGGAGCTGTTTTTT
>TRBJ2-7|-|TRBV5-6|-
CASSLLRAYEQYF
TGTGCCAGCAGCTTGCTCAGGGCCTACGAGCAGTACTTC
>TRBJ2-7|-|TRBV5-1|-
CASSLARYSNEQYF
TGCGCCAGCAGCTTGGCAAGGTACTCTAACGAGCAGTACTTC
>TRBJ1-3|-|TRBV28|-
CASSFGVGNTIYF
TGTGCCAGCAGTTTCGGTGTCGGAAACACCATATATTTT
>TRBJ1-5|-|TRBV5-1|TRBD1
CASSLNRGDQPQHF
TGCGCCAGCAGCTTGAACAGGGGGGATCAGCCCCAGCATTTT
>TRBJ2-7|-|TRBV5-5|TRBD2
CASSLASGGLTGEQYF
TGTGCCAGCAGCTTGGCGAGCGGGGGGCTCACGGGGGAGCAGTACTTC
>TRBJ2-5|-|TRBV19|-
CASSIEAGWETQYF
TGTGCCAGTAGTATCGAGGCAGGGTGGGAGACCCAGTACTTC
>TRBJ1-1|-|TRBV6-5|-
CASSLPDSNGKTEAFF
TGTGCCAGCAGTTTACCGGACAGCAACGGGAAAACTGAAGCTTTCTTT
>TRBJ2-3|-|TRBV7-3|TRBD2
CASASNSGGETDTQYF
TGTGCCAGCGCCAGCAATAGCGGGGGGGAGACAGATACGCAGTATTTT
>TRBJ1-2|-|TRBV5-1|TRBD1
CASSPLDRGTNYGYTF
TGCGCCAGCAGCCCGTTGGACAGGGGAACTAACTATGGCTACACCTTC
>TRBJ2-1|-|TRBV18|-
CASSPPEGTNEQFF
TGTGCCAGCTCACCACCGGAAGGGACCAATGAGCAGTTCTTC
>TRBJ1-2|-|TRBV29-1|-
CSVEDPVQGHCTF
TGCAGCGTTGAAGACCCGGTCCAGGGACACTGCACCTTC
>TRBJ2-5|-|TRBV13|TRBD1
CASSLLTGDGETQYF
TGTGCCAGCAGCTTGTTAACAGGGGACGGGGAGACCCAGTACTTC